This note documents a single T cell receptor (beta chain) sequence. Germline V lookup: CDR1 LGHNA, CDR2 YNFKEQ. CDR3 length equals 16 residues. V was trimmed by 7 bases and J by 6 bases, leaving 21 bases between them. This sample stems from a study of blood T cell repertoires in COVID-19. About the study: Material from acute and convalescent COVID-19 was sourced from the United States, Italy and Spain.

Original data processing: Reference gene primers were amplified, and this amplification served to estimate nucleated cell counts. Only in-frame clones appear in the TCRdb table, and some are missing; sequencing was by immunoSEQ multiplex PCR. The V and J calls and clone size were taken over from that table, and D and trimming were inferred from the DNA. The sample includes more than 100,000 clones, 85% to 90% of them seen just once. The source of this sequence is a human donor in a cohort sampled during active COVID-19. The V gene is TRBV4-2, the J gene TRBJ1-4; the D gene is possibly TRBD1 (6 bases). Sequences were obtained from peripheral blood. The CDR3 spells CASTKREGHGDEKLFF. Written as DNA, the CDR3 is TGTGCCAGCACCAAGAGAGAGGGACACGGGGATGAAAAACTGTTTTTT.